These 2 T cell receptor beta chains were sequenced from one sample in a study of T cell changes during pregnancy in multiple sclerosis. Libraries were prepared by immunoSEQ multiplex PCR; TCRdb keeps only in-frame clonotypes and omits some of them. The table records some 44,000 clones, 87% of them present only once. The sample in question was CD4+ T cells from peripheral blood mononuclear cells, obtained after pregnancy. The origin of the receptors is a female donor with multiple sclerosis, enrolled in a pregnancy study.

This clone was observed a single time. This chain connects TRBV20-1 to TRBJ1-1, with TRBD1 identical over 10 bases. CDR1 is DFQATT, CDR2 SNEGSKA, per germline (reference sequence). The CDR3 runs 11 residues. CDR3 coding DNA: TGCAGGTCGACAGGGGGCTCCCGTGCTTTCTTT. Residues: CRSTGGSRAFF.

The chain uses TRBV7-2 and TRBJ2-1; perhaps TRBD2 as D (7 bases). Deletions cut 4 bases from V and 9 bases from J, with 16 bases between. The V gene's germline CDR1 is SGHTA and CDR2 FQGNSA. The CDR3 is 14 amino acids. This CDR3 reads CASSSRGGTGEQFF. The CDR3, as DNA: TGTGCCAGCAGCTCTAGGGGGGGGACCGGTGAGCAGTTCTTC.